The 30 T cell receptor beta chains presented below share a single source sample, sequenced in a study of immune evolution from preneoplasia to lung adenocarcinoma. Libraries were prepared by immunoSEQ multiplex PCR; TCRdb keeps only in-frame clonotypes and omits some of them. Among around 2,700 clones listed, about four fifths were seen once. The sample consisted of FFPE adjacent normal lung tissue. Receptors were obtained from a person aged 65 to 85 with lung adenocarcinoma.

The chain uses TRBV9 and TRBJ1-4, with a weak D call TRBD1 (5 bases). The length of the CDR3 is 15 residues. The V end lost 2 bases, the J end lost 7 bases, and 15 bases lay between the germline ends. CDR1 and CDR2 (germline): SGDLS, YYNGEE. This chain's CDR3 is CASSVDSRSTEKLFF. The CDR3 DNA sequence: TGTGCCAGCAGCGTTGACAGTAGGTCGACTGAAAAACTGTTTTTT.

The count of this clone is one. The junction departs from the called germline gene at one end, perhaps through a read error. The gene calls are TRBV5-4 and TRBJ2-5; TRBD2 agrees at 10 bases. There are 15 residues in the CDR3. Germline assignment: CDR1 SGHNT and CDR2 YYREEE (reference sequence). CDR3 region: CASTLGLASQETQYF. CDR3 nucleotides: TGTGCCAGCACCTTGGGACTAGCGAGTCAAGAGACCCAGTACTTC. The full variable domain, its missing parts supplied by reference TRBV5-4 and TRBJ2-5, is ETGVTQSPTHLIKTRGQQVTLRCSSQSGHNTVSWYQQALGQGPQFIFQYYREEENGRGNFPPRFSGLQFPNYSSELNVNALELDDSALYLCASTLGLASQETQYFGPGTRLLVL.

This clone was seen a single time. V and J are TRBV7-9 and TRBJ1-2; no firm D call. CDR3 length: 13 residues. V dropped 1 base and J dropped 4 bases, with 7 bases sitting between them. CDR1 and CDR2 (germline): SEHNR, FQNEAQ (reference sequence). CDR3: CASSLGSAYGYTF. Here the CDR3 DNA reads TGTGCCAGCAGCTTAGGCTCCGCCTATGGCTACACCTTC.

V gene TRBV7-9 combines with J gene TRBJ1-5; D gene unclear. The length of the CDR3 is 14 residues. Trimming left V 5 bases short and J 0 bases short, with 8 bases between. Germline V gene lookup returns CDR1 SEHNR and CDR2 FQNEAQ (reference sequence). The CDR3, as DNA: TGTGCCAGCAGCCTGGGGTATAGCAATCAGCCCCAGCATTTT. Amino acids: CASSLGYSNQPQHF.

Notes on this clone: This sample also contains other DNA sequences that code for the same CDR3. The rearrangement uses TRBV29-1 and TRBJ2-1, with D perhaps matching TRBD2 (6 bases). CDR1 is SQVTM and CDR2 is ANQGSEA in the germline V gene. With 6 bases removed from V and 4 bases from J, the gap between germline ends came to 16 bases. The CDR3 contains 14 residues. The DNA for the CDR3 is TGCAGCGTGATACTCGGGAGCTCTTACAATGAGCAGTTCTTC. This sequence encodes CSVILGSSYNEQFF.

The chain is built from TRBV2 and TRBJ1-5, with D possibly matching TRBD1 (5 bases). V lost 0 bases and J 4 bases, leaving 7 bases between the germline ends. Per germline, CDR1 SNHLY and CDR2 FYNNEI. This CDR3 contains 14 residues. The CDR3 nucleotides read TGTGCCAGCAGTGAAGCTTCAGGGAATCAGCCCCAGCATTTT. Its translation is CASSEASGNQPQHF.

The chain links TRBV2 to TRBJ1-5, with D uncertain. The germline V and J ends were trimmed by 2 bases and 2 bases, with 10 bases remaining between them. Germline CDR1 is SNHLY and CDR2 is FYNNEI. The CDR3 is 15 amino acids. This chain's CDR3 is CASSERHGGNQPQHF. CDR3 in DNA: TGTGCCAGCAGTGAACGGCACGGCGGCAATCAGCCCCAGCATTTT.

This rearrangement joins TRBV6-1 to TRBJ1-5, with 11 bases that match TRBD1. Losses at the gene ends were 7 bases for V and 6 bases for J; bases not matched to a gene: 5. Germline CDR1 is MNHNS and CDR2 is SASEGT. The CDR3 covers 14 residues. The CDR3 sequence is CASTKDRGLQPQHF. In nucleotides, the CDR3 is TGTGCCAGCACTAAGGACAGGGGGCTTCAGCCCCAGCATTTT.

The V gene is TRBV6-1, the J gene TRBJ2-5; D might be TRBD2 (5 bases). The germline CDR1 and CDR2 sequences are MNHNS and SASEGT. V was clipped by 8 bases and J by 10 bases, with 11 bases between them. The CDR3 contains 10 residues. The CDR3 DNA follows: TGTGCCAGCCCCGAGGGCCTCCAGTACTTC. It translates to CASPEGLQYF.

The gene calls are TRBV27 and TRBJ1-2; D is undetermined. V dropped 5 bases and J dropped 1 base, with 5 bases sitting between them. CDR1 is MNHEY and CDR2 is SMNVEV in the germline V gene (reference sequence). The CDR3 runs 12 residues. As DNA, the CDR3 is TGTGCCAGCAGTCAGAATAACTATGGCTACACCTTC. Translation: CASSQNNYGYTF.

The chain has TRBV6-6 and TRBJ2-7; D is possibly TRBD1 or TRBD2 (5 bases each). This CDR3 has 12 residues. Per germline, CDR1 MNHNY and CDR2 SVGAGI (reference sequence). Trimming took 6 bases from V and 9 from J, leaving 15 bases between them. The DNA of the CDR3 is TGTGCCAGCAGAATACTCGGGGACGCGCAGTACTTC. Its translation: CASRILGDAQYF.

The chain employs TRBV29-1 and TRBJ2-7, with 7 bases fitting TRBD2. This CDR3 has 12 residues. In germline, CDR1 is SQVTM, CDR2 ANQGSEA. V lost 4 bases, J lost 0 bases, and 0 bases stayed unmatched. The CDR3 is CSVGGSSYEQYF. In nucleotides, the CDR3 is TGCAGCGTTGGCGGGAGCTCCTACGAGCAGTACTTC.

This clone was counted only a few times. The rearrangement uses TRBV28 and TRBJ2-2; possibly TRBD2 for D (5 bases). V was clipped by 5 bases and J by 2 bases, with 18 bases between them. CDR3 length: 17 residues. The V gene's germline CDR1 is MDHEN and CDR2 SYDVKM. CDR3 region: CASSPGRLMANTGELFF. The DNA for the CDR3 is TGTGCCAGCAGTCCGGGAAGGCTTATGGCCAACACCGGGGAGCTGTTTTTT.

With regard to this clone: Other DNA sequences of this sample code for an identical CDR3. The chain combines TRBV29-1 with TRBJ2-3; 9 bases agree with TRBD1. The CDR3 loop spans 12 amino acids. Germline loops: CDR1 SQVTM, CDR2 ANQGSEA. V lost 6 bases to trimming and J lost 6 bases; unmatched junction nucleotides: 4. CDR3 coding DNA: TGCAGCGTGGGACAGGGCGGCGATACGCAGTATTTT. It translates to CSVGQGGDTQYF.

V and J are TRBV7-2 and TRBJ2-4; D unresolved. Trimming took off 3 bases at V and 0 bases at J, with 9 bases between the two ends. Germline V gene lookup returns CDR1 SGHTA and CDR2 FQGNSA. The CDR3 totals 15 residues. The CDR3 region has the DNA TGTGCCAGCAGCTTTTCAAATTTAGCCAAAAACATTCAGTACTTC. Translating it yields CASSFSNLAKNIQYF.

This clone came up once. This chain links TRBV6-5 with TRBJ2-1; D gene uncertain. Per the germline V gene, CDR1 is MNHEY and CDR2 is SVGAGI. CDR3 length: 13 amino acids. V shed 5 bases and J shed 5 bases, with 10 bases lying between them. The CDR3 nucleotides are TGTGCCAGCAGTCTGCAAGGACACAATGAGCAGTTCTTC. Amino acid sequence: CASSLQGHNEQFF.

The genes are TRBV6-5 and TRBJ1-3; 8 bases are a match to TRBD1. The germline CDR1 and CDR2 sequences are MNHEY and SVGAGI. V was clipped by 0 bases and J by 1 base; unmatched bases: 2. This CDR3 has 16 residues. The chain's CDR3 is CASSYSRTGSGNTIYF. CDR3 bases: TGTGCCAGCAGTTACTCTCGGACAGGGTCTGGAAACACCATATATTTT.

The genes are TRBV30 and TRBJ1-2; D not resolved. Germline CDR1 and CDR2: GTSNPN and SVGIG (reference sequence). The CDR3 totals 11 residues. V was pared by 7 bases and J by 6 bases, with 12 bases between. CDR3 nucleotides: TGTGCCTCCTCGGAGAGGCATGGCTACACCTTC. It specifies CASSERHGYTF.

The chain has TRBV5-1 and TRBJ1-5; D is uncertain. The CDR3 sequence is 13 residues long. With 3 bases removed from V and 3 bases from J, the gap between germline ends came to 7 bases. Per germline, CDR1 SGHRS and CDR2 YFSETQ. CDR3 region: CASSSDPNQPQHF. In nucleotides, the CDR3 is TGCGCCAGCAGCTCCGACCCCAATCAGCCCCAGCATTTT.

The chain joins TRBV29-1 to TRBJ1-1; no clear D gene. Trimming removed 5 bases from V and 2 bases from J, with 18 bases in between. The CDR3 runs to 15 residues. Germline assignment: CDR1 SQVTM and CDR2 ANQGSEA. The CDR3 bases are TGCAGCGTTATCTTATCACAGTTGACAAACACTGAAGCTTTCTTT. This encodes CSVILSQLTNTEAFF.

The V gene is TRBV2, the J gene TRBJ2-7, with 9 bases lining up with TRBD1. The V segment lost 6 bases and the J segment 2 bases; nucleotides outside the gene matches: 5. The CDR3 runs to 14 residues. Per the germline V gene, CDR1 is SNHLY and CDR2 is FYNNEI. In DNA, the CDR3 is TGTGCCAGCAGAGGGACAGGGCGAACCTACGAGCAGTACTTC. This codes for CASRGTGRTYEQYF.

CDR3 protein: CASSQPGLAGDYNEQFF. In DNA form, the CDR3 reads TGCGCCAGCAGCCAACCGGGACTAGCGGGGGATTACAATGAGCAGTTCTTC. The chain uses TRBV4-1 and TRBJ2-1; 14 bases are a match to TRBD2. Looked up from germline, CDR1 is MGHRA and CDR2 is YSYEKL. The CDR3 covers 17 residues. Trimming at V came to 2 bases and at J to 4 bases, leaving 4 bases not matched to a gene.

This CDR3 is CAWDTGTGGVELFF. In DNA form, the CDR3 reads TGTGCCTGGGACACCGGGACAGGGGGCGTGGAACTGTTTTTT. The rearrangement joins TRBV30 to TRBJ1-4, with 12 bases lining up with TRBD1. With 5 bases clipped from V and 12 bases from J, the junction kept 10 bases outside the gene matches. This CDR3 has 14 residues. Germline V gives CDR1 GTSNPN, CDR2 SVGIG (reference sequence). Based on the CDR3 plus reference TRBV30 and TRBJ1-4, the full variable domain is SQTIHQWPATLVQPVGSPLSLECTVEGTSNPNLYWYRQAAGRGLQLLFYSVGIGQISSEVPQNLSASRPQDRQFILSSKKLLLSDSGFYLCAWDTGTGGVELFFGSGTQLSVL.

The chain joins TRBV27 to TRBJ2-1; 8 nucleotides agree with TRBD2. Germline assignment: CDR1 MNHEY and CDR2 SMNVEV (reference sequence). After removal of 5 bases from V and 8 bases from J, the junction contained 8 bases not matched to a gene. The CDR3 totals 14 residues. In nucleotides, the CDR3 is TGTGCCAGCAGTCCAGCAGCGGGGGTGGATGAGCAGTTCTTC. Its protein is CASSPAAGVDEQFF.

The chain combines TRBV30 with TRBJ1-1; D is undetermined. Germline CDR1 is GTSNPN and CDR2 is SVGIG (reference sequence). Between the trimmed V and J ends, which lost 3 bases and 0 bases, there was a span of 14 bases. The CDR3 contains 15 residues. CDR3 DNA: TGTGCCTGGAGATGGTTGGGCAAGTTGAACACTGAAGCTTTCTTT. This translates into CAWRWLGKLNTEAFF. Full variable domain (rest looked up from reference TRBV30 and TRBJ1-1): SQTIHQWPATLVQPVGSPLSLECTVEGTSNPNLYWYRQAAGRGLQLLFYSVGIGQISSEVPQNLSASRPQDRQFILSSKKLLLSDSGFYLCAWRWLGKLNTEAFFGQGTRLTVV.

V and J are TRBV6-5 and TRBJ2-1; D not certain. CDR1 and CDR2 (germline): MNHEY, SVGAGI. The V and J ends lost 8 bases and 4 bases respectively, with 15 bases between them. The CDR3 runs to 14 residues. CDR3 coding DNA: TGTGCCAGCGGAAACCCGGTCTTATACAATGAGCAGTTCTTC. Translated: CASGNPVLYNEQFF.

The chain recombines TRBV11-3 with TRBJ1-1, with D possibly TRBD1 on 6 matching bases. The CDR3 consists of 14 residues. V lost 4 bases to trimming and J lost 0 bases, with 9 bases between them. Germline CDR1 and CDR2: SGHNT and YENEEA. The CDR3: CASSSQGLNTEAFF. The DNA for the CDR3 is TGTGCCAGCAGCTCACAGGGCTTGAACACTGAAGCTTTCTTT.

The chain joins TRBV7-9 to TRBJ1-5; D is uncertain. The CDR3 is 12 amino acids. The germline gives CDR1 SEHNR, CDR2 FQNEAQ (reference sequence). The V gene lost 5 bases and the J gene lost 5 bases, with 7 bases spanning the gap. The CDR3, as DNA: TGTGCCAGCAGCCCACCCGATCAGCCCCAGCATTTT. The encoded protein is CASSPPDQPQHF.

V is TRBV11-2 and J is TRBJ2-3, with D perhaps matching TRBD2 (7 bases). The CDR3 extends over 14 amino acids. The germline V gene has CDR1 SGHAT and CDR2 FQNNGV. V dropped 5 bases and J dropped 6 bases, with 15 bases sitting between them. CDR3 amino acids: CASSRAGADDTQYF. In DNA, the CDR3 is TGTGCCAGCAGCCGGGCGGGGGCGGACGATACGCAGTATTTT.

This clone was seen only once. The CDR3 sequence: CASSTGLAGPDTQYF. For the CDR3, the DNA is TGTGCCAGTAGTACGGGACTAGCGGGGCCAGATACGCAGTATTTT. The V gene is TRBV19, the J gene TRBJ2-3; 13 bases fit TRBD2. This CDR3 comprises 15 residues. CDR1 LNHDA and CDR2 SQIVND come from the germline V gene (reference sequence). Unmatched junction bases numbered 2, after V lost 4 bases and J lost 4 bases.